The T cell receptor (beta chain) described here comes from a study of CD8 T cells in ankylosing spondylitis. Study-wide findings and caveats: Apparently characteristic of ankylosing spondylitis blood was a TCR beta motif (about eight highly homologous variants). Within peripheral blood, clones linked to disease were CD8+ and relatively rare. Previously reported in reactive arthritis synovial fluid and blood were some of the motif variants.

This clonotype came up many times. Its target is unknown. The CDR3 consists of 13 residues. Germline V gives CDR1 MDHEN, CDR2 SYDVKM. J lost 3 bases, V lost 6 bases, and 4 bases had no gene match. Each CDR3 protein is one row after TCRdb ran MiXCR on the 5' RACE reads. The sample includes hundreds of thousands of distinct CDR3 sequences, roughly 18% seen only once; the top ten take 0.85% to 1.3%. This chain joins TRBV28 and TRBJ1-2, with 7 bases that match TRBD1. This TCR derives from a male donor with ankylosing spondylitis. What was sequenced was blood, either unsorted or a sorted T cell fraction (not recorded which). The CDR3 reads CASRVGQDYGYTF. In nucleotides, the CDR3 is TGTGCCAGCAGGGTAGGACAGGACTATGGCTACACCTTC.